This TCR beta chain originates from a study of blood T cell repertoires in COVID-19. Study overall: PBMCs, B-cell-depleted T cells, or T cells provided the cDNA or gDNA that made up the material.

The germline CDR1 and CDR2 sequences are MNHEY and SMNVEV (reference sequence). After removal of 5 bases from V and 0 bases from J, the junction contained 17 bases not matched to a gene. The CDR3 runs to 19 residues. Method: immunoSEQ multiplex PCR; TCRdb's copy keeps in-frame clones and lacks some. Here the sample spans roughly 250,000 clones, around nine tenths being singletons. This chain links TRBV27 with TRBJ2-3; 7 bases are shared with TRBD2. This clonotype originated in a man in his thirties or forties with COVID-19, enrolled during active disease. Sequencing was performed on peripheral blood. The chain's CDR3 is CASSTPRGVLAASTDTQYF. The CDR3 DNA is TGTGCCAGCAGTACCCCCCGAGGCGTTCTAGCGGCTAGCACAGATACGCAGTATTTT.